This T cell receptor (beta chain) was obtained from a study of cytomegalovirus exposure and HLA in healthy donors. The V gene's germline CDR1 is SEHNR and CDR2 FQNEAQ (reference sequence). Germline trimming cut 9 bases from V and 4 bases from J; bases unmatched to any gene: 4. The CDR3 is 12 residues long. The study ran its PCR with 60 Vbeta and 13 Jbeta primers. Using immunoSEQ multiplex PCR, the repertoire was profiled, and TCRdb retains in-frame clones only, with some absent. The sample includes some 140,000 clones, 80% of them seen just once. The chain recombines TRBV7-9 with TRBJ2-3, with 7 bases matching TRBD1. The sequence derives from a male donor in good health and CMV-seropositive. The sample consisted of PBMCs. The CDR3 region has the DNA TGTGCCAGTACAGGGGATGCAGATACGCAGTATTTT. Translation gives CASTGDADTQYF.